The 20 T cell receptor beta chains below come from one sample, sequenced in a study of blood T cell repertoires in COVID-19. Libraries were prepared by immunoSEQ multiplex PCR; TCRdb keeps only in-frame clonotypes and omits some of them. The sample carries over 300,000 clones, roughly 90% recorded once. The specimen was peripheral blood. The receptor source for this set is a man younger than 35 with active or convalescent COVID-19.

Concerning this clone itself: Relative to the germline gene, one junction end is altered; a read error may explain this. V is TRBV5-1 and J is TRBJ2-6; D is perhaps TRBD1 (5 bases). This CDR3 region has 16 residues. The germline CDR1 and CDR2 sequences are SGHRS and YFSETQ. The CDR3 spells CASSQKWGNGANVLTF. CDR3 DNA sequence: TGCGCCAGCAGCCAAAAGTGGGGAAATGGGGCCAACGTGCTGACTTTC.

This sequence joins TRBV28 and TRBJ2-7; D is undetermined. This CDR3 comprises 12 residues. CDR1 is MDHEN, CDR2 SYDVKM, per germline. Trimming removed 10 bases from V and 3 bases from J, with 13 bases in between. The CDR3 DNA follows: TGTGCCACCTCTGCCCCTAACTACGAGCAGTACTTC. Amino acid sequence: CATSAPNYEQYF.

V gene TRBV24-1 combines with J gene TRBJ2-3; 14 bases fit TRBD2. Trimming took 3 bases from V and 3 from J; bases not matched to a gene: 4. This CDR3 has 17 residues. Germline V gene data show CDR1 as KGHDR and CDR2 as SFDVKD. Here the CDR3 DNA reads TGTGCCACCAGTGATGGGACTAGCGGGAGAGTGACAGATACGCAGTATTTT. Its translation: CATSDGTSGRVTDTQYF.

The CDR3 region is CASSLLLPREAANEQFF. DNA of the CDR3: TGTGCCAGCAGCTTGCTTTTACCTAGGGAGGCCGCGAATGAGCAGTTCTTC. The rearrangement links TRBV11-2 to TRBJ2-1; D perhaps matches TRBD2 (6 bases). Trimming shortened V by 3 bases and J by 7 bases, and 22 bases separated the two germline ends. Germline CDR1 SGHAT, CDR2 FQNNGV. The CDR3 is 17 amino acids.

Worth noting for this clone: The sample has other DNA sequences that encode this CDR3 too. J is TRBJ1-6 and V is TRBV30; 7 nucleotides match TRBD1. In germline, CDR1 is GTSNPN, CDR2 SVGIG (reference sequence). The CDR3 covers 15 residues. The J segment lost 0 bases and the V segment lost 3 bases, leaving 2 bases of the junction unmatched. CDR3 sequence: CAWRTGSSYNSPLHF. CDR3 coding DNA: TGTGCCTGGAGGACAGGGAGCTCCTATAATTCACCCCTCCACTTT.

This rearrangement joins TRBV4-1 to TRBJ1-2; no clear D gene. Trimming shortened V by 0 bases and J by 3 bases, and 8 bases separated the two germline ends. CDR3 length: 14 residues. Per germline, CDR1 MGHRA and CDR2 YSYEKL. CDR3 loop: CASSQEGRDYGYTF. CDR3 in DNA: TGCGCCAGCAGCCAAGAGGGCAGAGACTATGGCTACACCTTC.

This sequence joins TRBV5-4 and TRBJ2-2, with 12 bases lining up with TRBD2. Germline assignment: CDR1 SGHNT and CDR2 YYREEE (reference sequence). J was trimmed by 4 bases and V by 4 bases; bases with no gene match: 8. This CDR3 has 17 amino acids. The CDR3 reads CASSPLLAGGVTGELFF. Here the CDR3 DNA reads TGTGCCAGCAGCCCACTACTAGCGGGAGGTGTCACCGGGGAGCTGTTTTTT. The full variable domain, with the rest looked up from reference TRBV5-4 and TRBJ2-2, is ETGVTQSPTHLIKTRGQQVTLRCSSQSGHNTVSWYQQALGQGPQFIFQYYREEENGRGNFPPRFSGLQFPNYSSELNVNALELDDSALYLCASSPLLAGGVTGELFFGEGSRLTVL.

This clone was seen only a few times. The V call is TRBV7-2, the J call TRBJ1-5; 7 bases are a match to TRBD1. With V trimmed by 1 base and J by 3 bases, 12 bases remained unmatched. Germline CDR1 and CDR2: SGHTA and FQGNSA. The CDR3 has 18 residues. CDR3 in DNA: TGTGCCAGCAGCTTAGAATCGGCCGGGACAGTGGCCAATCAGCCCCAGCATTTT. This gives the protein CASSLESAGTVANQPQHF.

The J gene is TRBJ1-3, the V gene TRBV6-1; tentative D call: TRBD1 (6 bases). Germline CDR1 reads MNHNS; CDR2 reads SASEGT. The CDR3 is 15 amino acids. The V end was cut by 1 base, the J end by 1 base, with 8 bases between. The CDR3 reads CASSEGTASGNTIYF. The CDR3 DNA reads as TGTGCCAGCAGTGAAGGGACAGCGTCTGGAAACACCATATATTTT.

The V and J genes are TRBV6-2 or TRBV6-3 and TRBJ1-6; a possible D gene is TRBD1 (6 bases). V dropped 4 bases and J dropped 7 bases, with 8 bases sitting between them. The CDR3 is 13 residues long. The germline gives CDR1 MNHEY, CDR2 SVGEGT. The DNA of the CDR3 is TGTGCCAGCAGTTCAACAGGGAATTCACCCCTCCACTTT. Protein product: CASSSTGNSPLHF.

The rearrangement links TRBV7-9 to TRBJ1-2, with 10 positions matching TRBD1. V dropped 0 bases and J dropped 8; count of bases not matched to a gene: 6. CDR3 length: 15 residues. The germline CDR1 and CDR2 sequences are SEHNR and FQNEAQ (reference sequence). The CDR3 DNA sequence: TGTGCCAGCAGCTTAGCGACAGGGGGCTCTAGAGGCTACACCTTC. This codes for CASSLATGGSRGYTF.

The gene calls are TRBV27 and TRBJ2-7; TRBD2 matches at 7 bases. CDR3 length: 14 residues. Germline lookup yields CDR1 MNHEY and CDR2 SMNVEV (reference sequence). The trim removed 5 bases at V and 2 bases at J, leaving 6 bases unmatched. The chain's CDR3 is CASSPTGGPYEQYF. The CDR3 DNA reads as TGTGCCAGCAGTCCTACGGGAGGCCCCTACGAGCAGTACTTC.

The chain links TRBV6-2 or TRBV6-3 to TRBJ2-5, with 8 bases identical to TRBD1. The J segment lost 1 base and the V segment lost 3 bases, leaving 10 bases of the junction unmatched. CDR1 and CDR2 (germline): MNHEY, SVGEGT. The CDR3 consists of 17 residues. The CDR3 nucleotides are TGTGCCAGCAGTTATTCGCCAGGGACAGGTCTCCAAGAGACCCAGTACTTC. It specifies CASSYSPGTGLQETQYF.

The rearrangement links TRBV4-1 to TRBJ2-7; tentatively, D is TRBD2 (6 bases). The V and J ends lost 1 base and 0 bases respectively, with 10 bases between them. In germline, CDR1 is MGHRA, CDR2 YSYEKL. The CDR3 runs 15 residues. Here the CDR3 reads CASSQGRDGSYEQYF. The CDR3 DNA follows: TGCGCCAGCAGCCAAGGGAGGGATGGCTCCTACGAGCAGTACTTC.

The chain is built from TRBV5-6 and TRBJ1-3, with D possibly matching TRBD1 (5 bases). The germline V gene has CDR1 SGHDT and CDR2 YYEEEE. Trimming removed 1 base from V and 5 bases from J, with 13 bases in between. This CDR3 has 15 residues. The CDR3, as DNA: TGTGCCAGCAGCTTGTCGCCCCGGGGGAGAAACACCATATATTTT. It yields the protein CASSLSPRGRNTIYF.

J is TRBJ2-1 and V is TRBV7-3; no firm D call. Germline CDR1 is SGHTA and CDR2 is FQGTGA. The CDR3 runs 16 residues. V was shortened by 2 bases and J by 2 bases, with 13 bases between the two germline ends. This chain's CDR3 is CASSLRLAGAYNEQFF. The DNA of the CDR3 is TGTGCCAGCAGCTTACGATTGGCAGGCGCCTACAATGAGCAGTTCTTC.

The chain carries TRBV7-3 and TRBJ1-1; tentative D call: TRBD1 (6 bases). This CDR3 is 14 amino acids long. Looked up from germline, CDR1 is SGHTA and CDR2 is FQGTGA. Trimming shortened V by 5 bases and J by 6 bases, and 16 bases separated the two germline ends. The CDR3 nucleotides are TGTGCCAGCAGCGTCGCAGGGGTGGGGGCTGAAGCTTTCTTT. Encoded protein: CASSVAGVGAEAFF.

The chain has TRBV4-2 and TRBJ2-5, with 7 bases fitting TRBD1. J was trimmed by 5 bases and V by 0 bases; bases with no gene match: 15. Germline loops: CDR1 LGHNA, CDR2 YNFKEQ. The CDR3 spans 18 residues. The CDR3 loop reads CASSQETGFGGGTETQYF. DNA of the CDR3: TGTGCCAGCAGCCAAGAGACAGGGTTTGGCGGTGGGACGGAGACCCAGTACTTC.

The chain carries TRBV3-1 (or the pseudogene TRBV3-2) and TRBJ1-2, with 9 bases aligning to TRBD1. From germline, CDR1 is LGHDT and CDR2 YNNKEL (reference sequence). After removal of 4 bases from V and 7 bases from J, the junction contained 7 bases not matched to a gene. CDR3 length: 14 residues. DNA of the CDR3: TGTGCCAGCAGCCCGGACAGGGGTGTGAGTGGCTACACCTTC. Protein sequence: CASSPDRGVSGYTF.

The chain recombines TRBV11-1 with TRBJ2-5; possibly TRBD1 for D (6 bases). The V and J ends lost 5 bases and 1 base respectively, with 11 bases between them. The CDR3 has 14 residues. Germline values: CDR1 SGHAT, CDR2 FQDESV (reference sequence). In DNA form, the CDR3 reads TGTGCCAGCAGCCTAACAGGGCCCCAAGAGACCCAGTACTTC. This sequence encodes CASSLTGPQETQYF.